Listed below are T cell receptor beta chains from one sample, sequenced in a study of Graves' ophthalmopathy and Graves' hyperthyroidism. A single record per CDR3 protein comes from TCRdb applying MiXCR to the multiplex PCR reads. This sample yields about 480,000 distinct CDR3 sequences, of which roughly an eighth are seen a single time; approximately 9.8% belongs to the top ten. Sequencing was carried out using blood. Source of these receptors: a woman in her 30s with Graves' ophthalmopathy. Each CDR3 is given with its conserved first and last residue. The D gene is left open where the match is weak. Clone size is given for some rows only: seen once, a few or many times, or a class if the clone is expanded.

CDR3aa	CDR3nt	v_gene	abundance	d_gene	j_gene
CASSLEVGTYEQYF	TGTGCCAGCAGCTTGGAGGTCGGGACCTACGAGCAGTACTTC	TRBV5-5	many	-	TRBJ2-7
CASSEGGDQPQHF	TGTGCCAGCAGCGAGGGGGGAGATCAGCCCCAGCATTTT	TRBV7-8	many	-	TRBJ1-5
CSVQTLGGQETQYF	TGCAGCGTCCAAACCTTGGGGGGGCAAGAGACCCAGTACTTC	TRBV29-1	many	TRBD2	TRBJ2-5
CASSLLQGFRNSPLHF	TGTGCCAGCAGTTTGCTTCAGGGTTTTCGAAATTCACCCCTCCACTTT	TRBV27	few	-	TRBJ1-6
CSAPGASEVTQYF	TGCAGTGCCCCAGGGGCCAGTGAGGTGACCCAGTACTTC	TRBV20-1	many	-	TRBJ2-5
CASSWDWSKGNTIYF	TGTGCCAGCAGCTGGGACTGGTCCAAAGGAAACACCATATATTTT	TRBV7-2	few	-	TRBJ1-3
CASSEAQAGGVDEQYF	TGTGCCAGCAGTGAAGCGCAAGCGGGGGGTGTCGACGAGCAGTACTTC	TRBV6-1	many	TRBD2	TRBJ2-7
CASSPVRLAGVYEQYF	TGTGCCAGCAGCCCAGTCAGACTAGCGGGGGTCTACGAGCAGTACTTC	TRBV11-2	many	TRBD2	TRBJ2-7
CASSPLGAGGQETQYF	TGTGCCAGCAGCCCCCTGGGCGCGGGAGGTCAAGAGACCCAGTACTTC	TRBV11-2	-	TRBD2	TRBJ2-5
CACSRRGGGNTIYF	TGCGCCTGCAGCCGGCGGGGGGGTGGAAACACCATATATTTT	TRBV5-1	-	-	TRBJ1-3
CASSFSGGAEAFF	TGTGCCAGCAGCTTCTCTGGAGGGGCTGAAGCTTTCTTT	TRBV11-2	many	-	TRBJ1-1
CASSSGPTQETQYF	TGCGCCAGCAGCTCGGGGCCGACCCAAGAGACCCAGTACTTC	TRBV5-1	-	-	TRBJ2-5
CASRGQGALEKLFF	TGTGCCAGCAGGGGACAGGGGGCCCTCGAAAAACTGTTTTTT	TRBV12-3/TRBV12-4	few	TRBD1	TRBJ1-4
CASSNGMNTEAFF	TGTGCCAGTAGTAACGGGATGAACACTGAAGCTTTCTTT	TRBV19	many	-	TRBJ1-1
CASSPLPLGRIFYGYTF	TGTGCCAGCAGTCCCCTACCATTAGGACGGATTTTCTATGGCTACACCTTC	TRBV27	many	-	TRBJ1-2